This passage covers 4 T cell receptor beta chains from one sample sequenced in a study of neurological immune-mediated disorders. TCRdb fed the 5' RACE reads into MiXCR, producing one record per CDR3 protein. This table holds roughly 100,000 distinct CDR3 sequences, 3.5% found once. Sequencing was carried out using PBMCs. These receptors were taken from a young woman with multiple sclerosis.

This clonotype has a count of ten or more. CDR3 residues: CASSHINGPEAFF. The CDR3 DNA follows: TGTGCCAGCAGCCACATAAACGGCCCTGAAGCTTTCTTT. The chain is built from TRBV14 and TRBJ1-1, with no clear D. Germline CDR1 SGHDN, CDR2 FVKESK. The CDR3 has 13 residues. Trimming shortened V by 3 bases and J by 6 bases, and 11 bases separated the two germline ends. Looking up the rest from reference TRBV14 and TRBJ1-1 gives the full variable domain: EAGVTQFPSHSVIEKGQTVTLRCDPISGHDNLYWYRRVMGKEIKFLLHFVKESKQDESGMPNNRFLAERTGGTYSTLKVQPAELEDSGVYFCASSHINGPEAFFGQGTRLTVV.

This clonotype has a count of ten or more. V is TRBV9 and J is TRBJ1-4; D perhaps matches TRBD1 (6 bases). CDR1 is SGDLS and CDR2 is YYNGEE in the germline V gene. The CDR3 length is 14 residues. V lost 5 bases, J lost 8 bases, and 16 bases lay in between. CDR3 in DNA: TGTGCCAGCAGTGGGGAACAGGGAGGAGAAAAACTGTTTTTT. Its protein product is CASSGEQGGEKLFF.

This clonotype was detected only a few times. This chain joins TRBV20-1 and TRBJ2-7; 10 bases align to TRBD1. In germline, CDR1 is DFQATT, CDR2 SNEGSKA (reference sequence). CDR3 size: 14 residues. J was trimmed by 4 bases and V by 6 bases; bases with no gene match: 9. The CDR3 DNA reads TGCAGTGCCGCGGGGACAGGGGTTAGGTACGAGCAGTACTTC. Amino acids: CSAAGTGVRYEQYF.

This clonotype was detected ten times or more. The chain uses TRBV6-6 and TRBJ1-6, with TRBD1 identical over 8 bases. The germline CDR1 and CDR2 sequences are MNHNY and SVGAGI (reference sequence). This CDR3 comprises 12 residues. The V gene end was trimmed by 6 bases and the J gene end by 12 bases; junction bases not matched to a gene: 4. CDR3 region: CASSETGGPLHF. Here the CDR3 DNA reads TGTGCCAGCAGCGAAACAGGGGGACCCCTCCACTTT.